These T cell receptor beta chains were read from a single sample in a study of T-cell reconstitution after alpha-beta-depleted transplantation in children. TCRdb redid the calling of the PCR reads with MiXCR, one entry per CDR3 protein. The sample includes 330,000 or so distinct CDR3 sequences, over 9% of them seen just once. Sequenced here: PBMCs from the stem cell graft donor, sampled from the stem cell graft. Every receptor here comes from a human donor who donated a stem cell graft to a child with acute lymphoblastic leukemia. CDR3s include the opening cysteine and the closing phenylalanine or tryptophan. The order of the fields is CDR3 protein, CDR3 DNA, J gene, clone size, V gene, D gene. The D gene is left open where the match is weak. A clone size is listed for some rows: how often the clone was seen (once, few, many), or a class if it is expanded.

cdr3_aa: CASSQSGTGDEQYF
cdr3_nt: TGTGCCAGCAGTCAGTCCGGGACAGGGGACGAGCAGTACTTC
j_call: TRBJ2-7
clone_size: many
v_call: TRBV3-1
d_call: TRBD1

cdr3_aa: CASSLATFRTGNYGYTF
cdr3_nt: TGTGCCAGCAGCTTAGCCACCTTTCGGACAGGGAACTATGGCTACACCTTC
j_call: TRBJ1-2
clone_size: many
v_call: TRBV7-2
d_call: TRBD1

cdr3_aa: CASSLTMASGSGNTIYF
cdr3_nt: TGTGCCAGCAGCCTTACTATGGCGAGCGGCTCTGGAAACACCATATATTTT
j_call: TRBJ1-3
clone_size: .
v_call: TRBV12-3/TRBV12-4
d_call: .

cdr3_aa: CAWTLRQSYGYTF
cdr3_nt: TGTGCCTGGACCCTGAGACAGAGCTATGGCTACACCTTC
j_call: TRBJ1-2
clone_size: .
v_call: TRBV30
d_call: .

cdr3_aa: CASSGTPYQETQYF
cdr3_nt: TGTGCCAGCAGCGGGACCCCGTACCAAGAGACCCAGTACTTC
j_call: TRBJ2-5
clone_size: .
v_call: TRBV7-2
d_call: .

cdr3_aa: CASRGGRAGETQYF
cdr3_nt: TGTGCCAGCAGGGGTGGGAGGGCCGGAGAGACCCAGTACTTC
j_call: TRBJ2-5
clone_size: .
v_call: TRBV12-3/TRBV12-4
d_call: TRBD2

cdr3_aa: CASRDGSYEQYF
cdr3_nt: TGCGCCAGCAGGGACGGATCCTACGAGCAGTACTTC
j_call: TRBJ2-7
clone_size: few
v_call: TRBV10-2
d_call: .

cdr3_aa: CASGGELIQYF
cdr3_nt: TGTGCCAGCGGGGGAGAGCTTATTCAGTACTTC
j_call: TRBJ2-4
clone_size: .
v_call: TRBV25-1
d_call: .

cdr3_aa: CASSHHRVDYGYTF
cdr3_nt: TGTGCCAGCAGCCACCACCGTGTGGACTATGGCTACACCTTC
j_call: TRBJ1-2
clone_size: many
v_call: TRBV3-1
d_call: .

cdr3_aa: CSVESASGSYEQYF
cdr3_nt: TGCAGCGTTGAGTCGGCTAGCGGGAGTTACGAGCAGTACTTC
j_call: TRBJ2-7
clone_size: few
v_call: TRBV29-1
d_call: TRBD2

cdr3_aa: CASLGWSEAFF
cdr3_nt: TGTGCCAGCCTTGGTTGGTCTGAAGCTTTCTTT
j_call: TRBJ1-1
clone_size: .
v_call: TRBV2
d_call: .

cdr3_aa: CAWSRGSAYNEKLFF
cdr3_nt: TGTGCCTGGAGTAGGGGCAGCGCCTATAATGAAAAACTGTTTTTT
j_call: TRBJ1-4
clone_size: .
v_call: TRBV30
d_call: .

cdr3_aa: CSARDPSYRAYEQYF
cdr3_nt: TGCAGTGCTAGAGATCCGTCATACAGGGCCTACGAGCAGTACTTC
j_call: TRBJ2-7
clone_size: .
v_call: TRBV20-1
d_call: .

cdr3_aa: CASSSTGAPSYEQYF
cdr3_nt: TGCGCCAGCAGCTCGACAGGGGCGCCGTCCTACGAGCAGTACTTC
j_call: TRBJ2-7
clone_size: few
v_call: TRBV5-1
d_call: TRBD1

cdr3_aa: CASRLGSEYNEQFF
cdr3_nt: TGTGCCAGCAGGTTAGGTAGTGAATACAATGAGCAGTTCTTC
j_call: TRBJ2-1
clone_size: few
v_call: TRBV7-3
d_call: .

cdr3_aa: CASSYNSYEQYF
cdr3_nt: TGTGCCAGCAGTTACAACTCCTACGAGCAGTACTTC
j_call: TRBJ2-7
clone_size: few
v_call: TRBV12-3/TRBV12-4
d_call: .

cdr3_aa: CASSHGNEQFF
cdr3_nt: TGTGCCAGCAGTCACGGGAATGAGCAGTTCTTC
j_call: TRBJ2-1
clone_size: few
v_call: TRBV6-2/TRBV6-3
d_call: .

cdr3_aa: CASSQDRGRLSHLHF
cdr3_nt: TGCGCCAGCAGCCAAGATAGGGGACGATTAAGTCACCTCCACTTT
j_call: TRBJ1-6
clone_size: few
v_call: TRBV4-3
d_call: .

cdr3_aa: CASSTTGHANTGELFF
cdr3_nt: TGTGCCAGCAGCACCACAGGGCATGCGAACACCGGGGAGCTGTTTTTT
j_call: TRBJ2-2
clone_size: many
v_call: TRBV12-3/TRBV12-4
d_call: .

cdr3_aa: CASSRGGGGLQETQYF
cdr3_nt: TGTGCCAGCAGTCGCGGGGGGGGAGGCCTTCAAGAGACCCAGTACTTC
j_call: TRBJ2-5
clone_size: once
v_call: TRBV27
d_call: TRBD2

cdr3_aa: CSARVPGRSNTEAFF
cdr3_nt: TGCAGTGCTAGAGTTCCAGGCAGATCGAACACTGAAGCTTTCTTT
j_call: TRBJ1-1
clone_size: .
v_call: TRBV20-1
d_call: .

cdr3_aa: CSARDREAGEQVTQYF
cdr3_nt: TGCAGTGCTAGAGATCGGGAGGCGGGGGAACAGGTTACGCAGTATTTT
j_call: TRBJ2-3
clone_size: .
v_call: TRBV20-1
d_call: TRBD2